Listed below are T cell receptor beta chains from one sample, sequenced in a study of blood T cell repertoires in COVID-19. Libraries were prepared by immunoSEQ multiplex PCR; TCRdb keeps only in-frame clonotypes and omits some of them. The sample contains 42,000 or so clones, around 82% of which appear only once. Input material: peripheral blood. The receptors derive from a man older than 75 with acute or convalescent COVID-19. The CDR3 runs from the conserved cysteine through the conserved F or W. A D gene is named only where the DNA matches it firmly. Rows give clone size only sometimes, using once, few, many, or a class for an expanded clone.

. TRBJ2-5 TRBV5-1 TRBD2 TGCGCCAGCAGGCTGGGACTAGCGGGGTACGCAGAGACCCAGTACTTC CASRLGLAGYAETQYF
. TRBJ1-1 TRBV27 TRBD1 TGTGCCAGCAGTTTCGAGGGGGCTCTGGCTGAAGCTTTCTTT CASSFEGALAEAFF
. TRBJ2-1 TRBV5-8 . TGTGCCAGCAGGGGGCTATCAAGCAATGAGCAGTTCTTC CASRGLSSNEQFF
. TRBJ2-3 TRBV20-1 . TGCAGTGCTGGGACCGGGACTCTGCAGTATTTT CSAGTGTLQYF
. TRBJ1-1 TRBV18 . TGTGCCAGCTCACCACAAGAGGGTTGGCAAGCTTTCTTT CASSPQEGWQAFF
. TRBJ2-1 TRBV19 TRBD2 TGTGCCAGTAGACAGCGGGGGGAGCGCAATGAGCAGTTCTTC CASRQRGERNEQFF
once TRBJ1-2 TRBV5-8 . TGTGCCAGCAGCTCGGTGAGCTATGGCTACACCTTC CASSSVSYGYTF
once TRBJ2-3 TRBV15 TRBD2 TGTGCCACCAGCAGGGGTATAGCGGGGGGGAGCACAGATACGCAGTATTTT CATSRGIAGGSTDTQYF
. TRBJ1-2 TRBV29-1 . TGCAGCGTTGCGGGGGGGTCTGGCTACACCTTC CSVAGGSGYTF
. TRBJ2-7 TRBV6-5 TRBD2 TGTGCCAGCAGTTACTCTAGCGGGAGAAGGGCCTACGAGCAGTACTTC CASSYSSGRRAYEQYF
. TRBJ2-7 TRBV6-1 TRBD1 TGTGCCAGCAGTGAAGCATACGACAGGGGTGGGGAGCAGTACTTC CASSEAYDRGGEQYF
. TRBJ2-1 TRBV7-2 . TGTGCCAGCAGCTTAGTCCCCCGGAGTAGGGGAAATGAGCAGTTCTTC CASSLVPRSRGNEQFF
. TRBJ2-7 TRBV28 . TGTGCCAGCAGTCCCCTAGCCTACGAGCAGTACTTC CASSPLAYEQYF
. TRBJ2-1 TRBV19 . TGTGCCAGTAGTTGGAGCGGTAGCTCCTACAATGAGCAGTTCTTC CASSWSGSSYNEQFF
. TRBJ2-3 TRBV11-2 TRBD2 TGTGCCAGCAGCTTATGGTATAGCGGGGAGATCACAGATACGCAGTATTTT CASSLWYSGEITDTQYF
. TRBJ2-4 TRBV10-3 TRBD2 TGTGCCCCCTTGCGGGGGACCCACAAAAACATTCAGTACTTC CAPLRGTHKNIQYF
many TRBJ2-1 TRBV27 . TGTGCCAGCAGTTTTACGGGGAGCTCCTACAATGAGCAGTTCTTC CASSFTGSSYNEQFF
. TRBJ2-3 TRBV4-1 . TGCGCCAGCAGCCAAGCGGGGTCTCTCACAGATACGCAGTATTTT CASSQAGSLTDTQYF
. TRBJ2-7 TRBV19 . TGTGCCAGTAGTAGGTCGTACAGGCCCTACGAGCAGTACTTC CASSRSYRPYEQYF
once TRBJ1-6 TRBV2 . TGTGCCAGCAGTCCCGGACGGGGAAATTCACCCCTCCACTTT CASSPGRGNSPLHF
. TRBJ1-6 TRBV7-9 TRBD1 TGTGCCAGCACCACCGGGACAGAGAATTCACCCCTCCACTTT CASTTGTENSPLHF
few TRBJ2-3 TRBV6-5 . TGTGCCAGCAGTTACGGAGGAGGGGGGGTAGACAATACGCAGTATTTT CASSYGGGGVDNTQYF
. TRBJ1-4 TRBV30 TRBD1 TGTGCCTGGAGAACAGGGGCCAATCCTAATGAAAAACTGTTTTTT CAWRTGANPNEKLFF
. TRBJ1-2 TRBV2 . TGTGCCAGCAGTGATCGACTGAACTATGGCTACACCTTC CASSDRLNYGYTF
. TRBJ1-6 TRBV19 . TGTGCCAGTAGTATCAGGGCAGGGGCGAATAATTCACCCCTCCACTTT CASSIRAGANNSPLHF
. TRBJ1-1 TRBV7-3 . TGTGCCAGCAGCCCAACGACACAGAACACTGAAGCTTTCTTT CASSPTTQNTEAFF
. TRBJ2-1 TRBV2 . TGTGCCAGCAGTCTCGCGAGGGATGAGCAGTTCTTC CASSLARDEQFF
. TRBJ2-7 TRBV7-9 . TGTGCCAGCAGCTTAAGAATCCGGACAGCAGAATACGAGCAGTACTTC CASSLRIRTAEYEQYF
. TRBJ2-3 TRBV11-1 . TGTGCCAGCAGCTTACGTGAAGCAGGTAGCACAGATACGCAGTATTTT CASSLREAGSTDTQYF